A single sample gave rise to the 22 T cell receptor beta chains below, sequenced in a study of T cell repertoires in cytomegalovirus infection. TCRdb reanalysed the reads using MiXCR and keeps one entry per CDR3 protein. The data contain around 740,000 distinct CDR3 sequences, 35% of them singletons. The sample consisted of PBMCs. The origin of the receptors is a human donor in good health (CMV status not recorded). Some clones in this sample may be carry-over from other donors' samples.

This clonotype showed up just a few times. The chain joins TRBV29-1 to TRBJ1-3; a possible D gene is TRBD1 (6 bases). This CDR3 region has 14 residues. CDR1 and CDR2 from the germline V gene are SQVTM and ANQGSEA. Trimming removed 6 bases from V and 0 bases from J, with 12 bases in between. The CDR3 nucleotides read TGCAGCGTACGATTGGACAGCTCTGGAAACACCATATATTTT. Residues: CSVRLDSSGNTIYF.

To note about this clonotype: A much larger clone is a single base away; this may be a read error. In this CDR3 the conserved last residue, phenylalanine or tryptophan, is missing, so a read error is likely. V gene TRBV7-2 combines with J gene TRBJ2-3; the D is unclear. Germline values: CDR1 SGHTA, CDR2 FQGNSA. This CDR3 contains 13 residues. The V end lost 6 bases, the J end lost 1 base, and 8 bases lay between the germline ends. CDR3 amino acids: CASRMGGTDTQYL. CDR3 sequence (DNA): TGTGCCAGCAGGATGGGTGGCACAGATACGCAGTATTTG.

This clonotype was detected ten times or more. V usage is TRBV28 and J usage is TRBJ1-4; a weak D match, TRBD1 (5 bases). Trimming pared 3 bases from V and 4 bases from J, leaving 18 bases between. The CDR3 is 17 amino acids. Germline V gives CDR1 MDHEN, CDR2 SYDVKM. CDR3 in amino acids: CASSFPVEDNDNEKLFF. As DNA, the CDR3 is TGTGCCAGCAGTTTCCCGGTAGAGGACAATGATAATGAAAAACTGTTTTTT.

V is TRBV2 and J is TRBJ2-1, with 7 bases fitting TRBD2. The CDR3 runs to 15 residues. Losses at the gene ends were 2 bases for V and 6 bases for J; bases not matched to a gene: 7. CDR1 is SNHLY and CDR2 is FYNNEI in the germline V gene. The CDR3 nucleotides are TGTGCCAGCAGTGAACGGAGACTAGCCCTCAATGAGCAGTTCTTC. Translated, it gives CASSERRLALNEQFF.

This clonotype was seen more than once but under ten times. The V gene is TRBV28, the J gene TRBJ1-5; a weak D match, TRBD1 (5 bases). V lost 2 bases, J lost 6 bases, and 14 bases lay in between. The CDR3 is 15 amino acids. Germline values: CDR1 MDHEN, CDR2 SYDVKM. CDR3 region: CASSLASMRGQPQHF. The CDR3 bases are TGTGCCAGCAGTTTAGCATCGATGAGGGGTCAGCCCCAGCATTTT.

This clonotype was seen more than once but under ten times. This chain connects TRBV7-9 to TRBJ1-1; 7 nucleotides agree with TRBD1. Germline loops: CDR1 SEHNR, CDR2 FQNEAQ (reference sequence). V was pared by 5 bases and J by 1 base, with 7 bases of the junction left unmatched. The CDR3 totals 15 residues. CDR3 nucleotide sequence: TGTGCCAGCAGCCCCCTCGGGACAGCGAACACTGAAGCTTTCTTT. Its protein is CASSPLGTANTEAFF.

The chain carries TRBV4-1 and TRBJ1-2, with 12 positions matching TRBD1. CDR3 length equals 18 residues. Germline V gives CDR1 MGHRA, CDR2 YSYEKL. The V and J ends lost 7 bases and 2 bases, in that order; junction bases with no gene match: 14. DNA for the CDR3: TGCGCCAGCACCCACCGGGACAGGGGGCTTGTCGAAAACTATGGCTACACCTTC. Residues: CASTHRDRGLVENYGYTF.

This clonotype turned up a few times. The rearrangement joins TRBV7-2 to TRBJ2-5, with TRBD2 matching 7 bases. V trimming: 1 base; J trimming: 2 bases; junction bases outside the gene matches: 7. This CDR3 is 16 amino acids long. CDR1 and CDR2 from the germline V gene are SGHTA and FQGNSA. Here the CDR3 reads CASSLGARDYQETQYF. The CDR3 coding sequence is TGTGCCAGCAGCTTAGGGGCCAGGGACTATCAAGAGACCCAGTACTTC.

This clonotype was seen only a few times. The chain recombines TRBV12-3 or TRBV12-4 with TRBJ1-2, with a possible D match to TRBD1 (6 bases). The germline V and J ends were trimmed by 3 bases and 2 bases, with 10 bases remaining between them. The CDR3 length is 14 residues. CDR3 amino acids: CASSFLTGNYGYTF. The CDR3 nucleotides read TGTGCCAGCAGTTTTCTTACAGGGAACTATGGCTACACCTTC.

The chain couples TRBV14 to TRBJ1-3; tentatively, D is TRBD1 (6 bases). V dropped 5 bases and J dropped 5 bases, with 19 bases sitting between them. Germline V gene sequence: CDR1 SGHDN, CDR2 FVKESK. CDR3 length equals 16 residues. CDR3: CASSKAGDFYRNTIYF. The DNA for the CDR3 is TGTGCCAGCAGCAAAGCAGGGGACTTTTATAGAAACACCATATATTTT.

This chain joins TRBV6-1 and TRBJ1-3; D gene ambiguous. Germline CDR1 and CDR2: MNHNS and SASEGT. Trimming stripped 1 base from V and 0 bases from J, with 10 bases between. The CDR3 loop spans 16 amino acids. Written as DNA, the CDR3 is TGTGCCAGCAGTGAAGTCCCAGGAGGCTCTGGAAACACCATATATTTT. Translated, it gives CASSEVPGGSGNTIYF.

This clonotype was counted between two and nine times. The chain employs TRBV20-1 and TRBJ1-2; 8 positions match TRBD1. This CDR3 spans 13 amino acids. The J segment lost 6 bases and the V segment lost 5 bases, leaving 8 bases of the junction unmatched. CDR1 DFQATT and CDR2 SNEGSKA come from the germline V gene (reference sequence). The CDR3, as DNA: TGCAGTGCTGCCTCCAGGGGGCTCCATGGCTACACCTTC. It yields the protein CSAASRGLHGYTF.

This clonotype was recorded many times. The J gene is TRBJ1-1, the V gene TRBV7-2; possibly TRBD1 for D (5 bases). Germline-derived CDR1 and CDR2 are SGHTA and FQGNSA. Trimming pared 5 bases from V and 1 base from J, leaving 14 bases between. The CDR3 runs 15 residues. The CDR3 DNA is TGTGCCAGCAGCCCCTATGGGGGGGGGAACACTGAAGCTTTCTTT. This gives the protein CASSPYGGGNTEAFF.

This chain links TRBV29-1 with TRBJ2-1; possibly TRBD2 for D (6 bases). This CDR3 is 15 amino acids long. V was clipped by 2 bases and J by 1 base, with 12 bases between them. Germline loops: CDR1 SQVTM, CDR2 ANQGSEA. In DNA form, the CDR3 reads TGCAGCGTTGAACCGGAGGGGTCGTCCTACAATGAGCAGTTCTTC. It encodes CSVEPEGSSYNEQFF.

The rearrangement joins TRBV14 to TRBJ1-4; the match to TRBD1 covers 10 bases. The trim removed 4 bases at V and 0 bases at J, leaving 5 bases unmatched. The CDR3 loop spans 17 amino acids. The V gene's germline CDR1 is SGHDN and CDR2 FVKESK. The CDR3 spells CASSPRGTGATNEKLFF. For the CDR3, the DNA is TGTGCCAGCAGCCCCCGGGGGACAGGGGCAACTAATGAAAAACTGTTTTTT.

A few counts support this clonotype. The V and J genes are TRBV7-9 and TRBJ2-1, with D uncertain. Germline lookup yields CDR1 SEHNR and CDR2 FQNEAQ (reference sequence). The CDR3 is 12 amino acids. Trimming took off 8 bases at V and 8 bases at J, with 13 bases between the two ends. Here the CDR3 DNA reads TGTGCCAGCCTTCCGTTAGGCGATGAGCAGTTCTTC. Residues: CASLPLGDEQFF.

There are a few counts of this clonotype. V is TRBV28 and J is TRBJ2-7, with D possibly TRBD2 on 6 matching bases. This CDR3 is 15 amino acids long. Germline loops: CDR1 MDHEN, CDR2 SYDVKM. V lost 8 bases to trimming and J lost 5 bases, with 22 bases between them. Here the CDR3 DNA reads TGTGCCAGCCTCCCTCCGGGGGATACCCCCCACGAGCAGTACTTC. It yields the protein CASLPPGDTPHEQYF. Full variable domain (rest looked up from reference TRBV28 and TRBJ2-7): DVKVTQSSRYLVKRTGEKVFLECVQDMDHENMFWYRQDPGLGLRLIYFSYDVKMKEKGDIPEGYSVSREKKERFSLILESASTNQTSMYLCASLPPGDTPHEQYFGPGTRLTVT.

In the case of this clonotype: At one end, the junction sequence differs from germline, possibly due to a read error. This rearrangement joins TRBV2 to TRBJ1-5; D is possibly TRBD1 (5 bases). This CDR3 is built from 14 residues. The germline V gene has CDR1 SNHLY and CDR2 FYNNEI. This CDR3 is CASSRDWGNQTQHF. Written as DNA, the CDR3 is TGTGCCAGCAGCCGGGACTGGGGCAATCAGACCCAGCATTTT.

The chain recombines TRBV12-3 or TRBV12-4 with TRBJ2-1; the D is unclear. Trimming left V 3 bases short and J 4 bases short, with 13 bases between. The CDR3 contains 15 residues. The DNA of the CDR3 is TGTGCCAGCAGTTTCCCGGGTCAATCATACAATGAGCAGTTCTTC. Translation: CASSFPGQSYNEQFF.

On this clonotype itself: A much more abundant neighbour one base away suggests this may be a read error. The chain recombines TRBV7-2 with TRBJ2-3; 9 bases map to TRBD1. Germline lookup yields CDR1 SGHTA and CDR2 FQGNSA. CDR3 length: 13 amino acids. The CDR3 DNA reads TGTGCCAGCACCAAGGACAGGGGAGATACGAAGTATTTT. This encodes CASTKDRGDTKYF. The complete variable domain, with remaining parts taken from reference TRBV7-2 and TRBJ2-3, reads GAGVSQSPSNKVTEKGKDVELRCDPISGHTALYWYRQSLGQGLEFLIYFQGNSAPDKSGLPSDRFSAERTGGSVSTLTIQRTQQEDSAVYLCASTKDRGDTKYFGPGTRLTVL.

This clonotype was seen at least ten times. The chain carries TRBV7-2 and TRBJ2-2; D call uncertain. The germline gives CDR1 SGHTA, CDR2 FQGNSA. The CDR3 contains 12 residues. V dropped 3 bases and J dropped 10 bases, with 9 bases sitting between them. The CDR3 is CASSFHFPELFF. The CDR3 nucleotides are TGTGCCAGCAGCTTTCACTTCCCGGAGCTGTTTTTT.

At least ten counts were recorded for this clonotype. This chain joins TRBV7-8 and TRBJ1-6, with D tentatively TRBD1 (6 bases). The V and J ends lost 5 bases and 6 bases respectively, with 17 bases between them. The CDR3 is 16 amino acids. Germline CDR1 and CDR2: SGHVS and FQNEAQ. For the CDR3, the DNA is TGTGCCAGCAGCCTGAACGGACAGAGCAGTAATTCACCCCTCCACTTT. This codes for CASSLNGQSSNSPLHF.